This T cell receptor (beta chain) appears in the sequencing data of a study of OX40 agonist ivuxolimab in advanced cancers. About the study as a whole: Ivuxolimab was an agonistic, fully human IgG2 monoclonal antibody directed against OX40 (CD134), a costimulatory receptor. A male proportion of roughly 80% and a mean age of 60 years, ranging from about 23 to 90, were recorded for the dose-escalation cohort. Prior anti-PD-1, anti-PD-L1 or anti-CTLA-4 therapy was permitted, and checkpoint inhibitors had been received by roughly 40% of dose-escalation patients. The paper describes the monotherapy dose-escalation part (N of about 54 patients) of the phase I trial of ivuxolimab. Of the approximately 50 dose-escalation patients, hepatocellular carcinoma was present in about 20, melanoma in around 15, renal cell carcinoma in 9 and head and neck cancer in 9. Intravenous ivuxolimab was administered to patients every 2 weeks at six dose levels: 0.01, 0.1, 0.3, 1.5, 3 and 10 mg/kg. Three dose-escalation patients achieved partial responses, one with hepatocellular carcinoma and two with cutaneous melanoma. Peripheral TCRbeta sequencing aimed to test whether ivuxolimab altered TCR sequence diversity and caused clonal T-cell expansion. Study-level results and caveats: Partial responders in the 0.1-3.0 mg/kg groups had among the lowest normalized peripheral clonal expansion, especially among CD8+ T cells. Clonal expansion of both CD4+ and CD8+ blood T cells was observed from baseline to week 6 at doses 0.1 to 3.0 mg/kg. Which antigens the clonally expanded peripheral T cells were specific for was not determined. Low levels of normalized T-cell clonal expansion were also seen in some patients who did not respond. After ivuxolimab, more expanded clones were found on average in CD8+ T cells than in CD4+ T cells.

To sequence the TCRbeta CDR3 region, genomic DNA was isolated from the sorted cells. The immunoSEQ Assay was used to sequence the TCRbeta CDR3 regions. In its TCRdb copy, this immuneACCESS table keeps in-frame sequences only and misses some clones. Where compared with another copy, unresolved V genes explain less than half of these, and the others have no known cause. The sample includes about 120,000 clones, with around 95% observed a single time. The ten largest clones add up to 0.15% to 0.19% of the sample. This clone showed up just once. Its binding antigen is unknown. No much larger clonotype is one base removed from it; base qualities were not supplied. Patients with autoimmune disease history or receiving systemic immunosuppression were excluded from the trial. In every dose cohort, peripheral blood was drawn for TCR sequencing at baseline, cycle 4 day 1, and cycle 7 day 1. Samples came from an open-label, multicenter, first-in-human phase I dose-escalation trial of ivuxolimab. Adults with locally advanced or metastatic melanoma, renal cell, hepatocellular, or head and neck squamous cell carcinoma were enrolled in the trial. CD4+ and CD8+ T cells were sorted separately from peripheral blood before TCR sequencing.

From the germline V gene (reference sequence), CDR1 is LNHDA and CDR2 is SQIVND. V and J are trimmed by 3 bases and 3 bases, and the gene matches miss 8 bases of the junction. The CDR3 goes from the cysteine to the phenylalanine over 15 residues. Only CDR3 DNA remains: 45 bases, in frame from the first base. This TCR was sampled from an adult with an advanced solid tumor such as melanoma, head and neck, liver or kidney cancer. Sample: CD4+ or CD8+ T cells sorted from blood, taken in a trial of the OX40 agonist ivuxolimab. The sequence joins TRBV19 to TRBJ2-7; TRBD2 matches 7 bases in the middle. The DNA is as follows: TGTGCCAGTAGTATGGGGGGGGTAGAGCTCTACGAGCAGTACTTC. It translates as CASSMGGVELYEQYF.